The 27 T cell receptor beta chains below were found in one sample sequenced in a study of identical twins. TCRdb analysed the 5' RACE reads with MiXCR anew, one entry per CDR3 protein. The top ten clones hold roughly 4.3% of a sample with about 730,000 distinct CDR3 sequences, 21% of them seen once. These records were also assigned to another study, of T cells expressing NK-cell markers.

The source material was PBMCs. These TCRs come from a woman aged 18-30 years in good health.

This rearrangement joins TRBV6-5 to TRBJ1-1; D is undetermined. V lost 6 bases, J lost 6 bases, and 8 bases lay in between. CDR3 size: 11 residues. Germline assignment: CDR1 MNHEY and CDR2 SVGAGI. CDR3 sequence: CASRQTAEAFF. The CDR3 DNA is TGTGCCAGCAGACAAACAGCTGAAGCTTTCTTT.

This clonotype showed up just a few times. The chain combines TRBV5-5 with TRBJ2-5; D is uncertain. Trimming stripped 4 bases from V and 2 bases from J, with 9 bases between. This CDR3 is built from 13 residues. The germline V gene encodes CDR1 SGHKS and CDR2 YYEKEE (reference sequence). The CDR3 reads CASSANRQETQYF. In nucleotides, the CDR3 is TGTGCCAGCAGCGCCAACAGACAAGAGACCCAGTACTTC.

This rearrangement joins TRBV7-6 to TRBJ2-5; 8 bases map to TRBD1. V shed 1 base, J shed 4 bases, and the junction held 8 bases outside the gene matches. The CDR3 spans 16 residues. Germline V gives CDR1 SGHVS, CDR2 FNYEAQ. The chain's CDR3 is CASSLGTGRSGETQYF. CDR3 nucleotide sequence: TGTGCCAGCAGCTTAGGGACAGGGCGTTCTGGAGAGACCCAGTACTTC.

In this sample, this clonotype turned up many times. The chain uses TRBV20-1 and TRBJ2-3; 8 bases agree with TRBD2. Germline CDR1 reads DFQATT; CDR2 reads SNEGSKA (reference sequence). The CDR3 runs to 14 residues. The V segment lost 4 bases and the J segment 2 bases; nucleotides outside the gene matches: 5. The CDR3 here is CSAKSGGATDTQYF. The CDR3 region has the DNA TGCAGTGCTAAATCGGGGGGGGCCACAGATACGCAGTATTTT.

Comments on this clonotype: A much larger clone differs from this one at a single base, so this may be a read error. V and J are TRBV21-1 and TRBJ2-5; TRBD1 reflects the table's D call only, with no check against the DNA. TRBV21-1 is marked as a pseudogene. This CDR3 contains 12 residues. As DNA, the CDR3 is TGTGCCAGCAGGACAGAACAAGAGACCCAGTACTTC. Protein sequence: CASRTEQETQYF.

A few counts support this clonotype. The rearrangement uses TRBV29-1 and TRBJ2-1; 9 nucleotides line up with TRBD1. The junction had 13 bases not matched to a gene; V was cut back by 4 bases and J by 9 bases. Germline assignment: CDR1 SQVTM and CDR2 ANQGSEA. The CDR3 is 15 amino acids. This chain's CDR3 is CSVGPTGQGFGEQFF. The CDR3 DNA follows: TGCAGCGTTGGCCCCACGGGACAGGGATTCGGTGAGCAGTTCTTC.

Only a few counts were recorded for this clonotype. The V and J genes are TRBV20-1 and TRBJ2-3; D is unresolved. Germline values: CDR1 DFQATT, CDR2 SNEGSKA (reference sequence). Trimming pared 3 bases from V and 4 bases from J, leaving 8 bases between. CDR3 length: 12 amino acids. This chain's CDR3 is CSARGDPDTQYF. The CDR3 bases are TGCAGTGCTAGGGGCGACCCAGATACGCAGTATTTT.

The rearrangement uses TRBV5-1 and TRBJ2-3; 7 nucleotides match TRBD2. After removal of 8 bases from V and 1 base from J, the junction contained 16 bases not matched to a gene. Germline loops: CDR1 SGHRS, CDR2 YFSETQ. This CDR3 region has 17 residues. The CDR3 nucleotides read TGCGCCAGGGGATTTTGGTACAGCGGGGAACGCACAGATACGCAGTATTTT. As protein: CARGFWYSGERTDTQYF.

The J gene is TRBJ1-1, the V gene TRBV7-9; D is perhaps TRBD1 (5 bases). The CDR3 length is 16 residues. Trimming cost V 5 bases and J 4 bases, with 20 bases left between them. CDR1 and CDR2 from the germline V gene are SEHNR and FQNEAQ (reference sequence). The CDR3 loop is CASSLRIGGDGTEAFF. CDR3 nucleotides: TGTGCCAGCAGCCTAAGGATTGGGGGTGACGGCACTGAAGCTTTCTTT.

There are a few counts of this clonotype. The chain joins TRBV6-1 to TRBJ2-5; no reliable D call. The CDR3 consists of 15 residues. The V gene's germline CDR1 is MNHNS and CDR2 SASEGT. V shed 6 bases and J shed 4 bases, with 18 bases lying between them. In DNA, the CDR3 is TGTGCCAGCAGAGAATTGAGTGCGGTTTTAGAGACCCAGTACTTC. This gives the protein CASRELSAVLETQYF.

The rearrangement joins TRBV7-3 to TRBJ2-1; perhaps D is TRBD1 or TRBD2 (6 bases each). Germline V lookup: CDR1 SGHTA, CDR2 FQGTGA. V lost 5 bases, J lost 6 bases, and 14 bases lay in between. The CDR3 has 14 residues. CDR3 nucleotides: TGTGCCAGCAGCGAACAGGGACTCTCCAATGAGCAGTTCTTC. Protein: CASSEQGLSNEQFF.

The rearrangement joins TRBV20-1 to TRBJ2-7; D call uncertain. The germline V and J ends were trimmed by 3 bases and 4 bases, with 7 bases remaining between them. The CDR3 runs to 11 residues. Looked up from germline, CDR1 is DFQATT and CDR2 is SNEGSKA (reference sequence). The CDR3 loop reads CSARLLYEQYF. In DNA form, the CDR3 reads TGCAGTGCTAGGCTTTTATACGAGCAGTACTTC.

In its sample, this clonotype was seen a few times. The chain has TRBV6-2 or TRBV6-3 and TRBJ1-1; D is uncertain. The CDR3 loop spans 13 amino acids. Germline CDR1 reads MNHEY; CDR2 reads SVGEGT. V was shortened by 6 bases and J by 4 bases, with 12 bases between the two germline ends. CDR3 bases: TGTGCCAGCAGACCCGGGCTTGGCACTGAAGCTTTCTTT. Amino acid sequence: CASRPGLGTEAFF.

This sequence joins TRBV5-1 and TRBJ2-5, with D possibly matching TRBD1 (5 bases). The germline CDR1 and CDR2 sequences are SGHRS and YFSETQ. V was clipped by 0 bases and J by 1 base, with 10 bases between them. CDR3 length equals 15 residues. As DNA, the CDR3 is TGCGCCAGCAGCTTGGGGGGCCCCGCCCAAGAGACCCAGTACTTC. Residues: CASSLGGPAQETQYF. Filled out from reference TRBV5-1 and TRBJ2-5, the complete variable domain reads KAGVTQTPRYLIKTRGQQVTLSCSPISGHRSVSWYQQTPGQGLQFLFEYFSETQRNKGNFPGRFSGRQFSNSRSEMNVSTLELGDSALYLCASSLGGPAQETQYFGPGTRLLVL.

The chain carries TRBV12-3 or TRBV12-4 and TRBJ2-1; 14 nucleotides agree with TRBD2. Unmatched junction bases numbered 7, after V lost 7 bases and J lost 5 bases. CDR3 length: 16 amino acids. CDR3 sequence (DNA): TGTGCCAGCATTGGGACTAGCGGGAGCCGTAACAATGAGCAGTTCTTC. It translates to CASIGTSGSRNNEQFF.

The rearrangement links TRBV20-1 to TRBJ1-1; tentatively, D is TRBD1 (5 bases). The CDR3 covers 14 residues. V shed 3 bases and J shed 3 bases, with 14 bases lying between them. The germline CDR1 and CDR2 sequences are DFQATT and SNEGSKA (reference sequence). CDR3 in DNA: TGCAGTGCTAGCCCCGTTAGGGGCGACACTGAAGCTTTCTTT. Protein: CSASPVRGDTEAFF.

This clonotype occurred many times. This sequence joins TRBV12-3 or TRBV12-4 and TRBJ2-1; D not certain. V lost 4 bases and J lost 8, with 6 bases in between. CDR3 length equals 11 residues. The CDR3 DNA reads TGTGCCAGCAGTTCGCGCTATGAGCAGTTCTTC. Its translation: CASSSRYEQFF.

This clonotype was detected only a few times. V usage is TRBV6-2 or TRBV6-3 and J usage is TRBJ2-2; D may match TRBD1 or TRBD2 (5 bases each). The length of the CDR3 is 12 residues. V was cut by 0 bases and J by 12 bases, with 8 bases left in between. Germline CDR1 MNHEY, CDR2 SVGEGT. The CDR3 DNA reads TGTGCCAGCAGTTACTCTCGGGGCAAGCTGTTTTTT. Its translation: CASSYSRGKLFF.

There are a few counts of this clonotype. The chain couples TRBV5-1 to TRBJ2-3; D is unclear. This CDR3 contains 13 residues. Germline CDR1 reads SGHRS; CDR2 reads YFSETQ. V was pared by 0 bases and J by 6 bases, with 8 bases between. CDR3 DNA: TGCGCCAGCAGCTTGGGGCAGTGGGATACGCAGTATTTT. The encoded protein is CASSLGQWDTQYF.

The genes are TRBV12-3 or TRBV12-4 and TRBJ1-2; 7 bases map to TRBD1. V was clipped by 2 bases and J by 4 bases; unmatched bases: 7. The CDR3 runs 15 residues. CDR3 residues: CASSLRRGSGYGYTF. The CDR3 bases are TGTGCCAGCAGTTTACGCAGGGGGTCGGGCTATGGCTACACCTTC.

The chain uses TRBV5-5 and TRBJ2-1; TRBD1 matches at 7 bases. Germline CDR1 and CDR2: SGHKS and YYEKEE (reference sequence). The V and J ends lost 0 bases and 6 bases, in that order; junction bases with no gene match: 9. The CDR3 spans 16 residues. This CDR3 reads CASSLEGASHRNEQFF. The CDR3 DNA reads TGTGCCAGCAGCTTGGAGGGGGCGTCCCATCGCAATGAGCAGTTCTTC.

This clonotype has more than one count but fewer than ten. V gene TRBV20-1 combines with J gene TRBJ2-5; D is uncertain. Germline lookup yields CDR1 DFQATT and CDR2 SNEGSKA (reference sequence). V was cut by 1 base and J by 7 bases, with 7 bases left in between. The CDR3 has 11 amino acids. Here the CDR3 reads CSARGEGTQYF. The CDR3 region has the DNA TGCAGTGCTAGAGGCGAAGGGACCCAGTACTTC.

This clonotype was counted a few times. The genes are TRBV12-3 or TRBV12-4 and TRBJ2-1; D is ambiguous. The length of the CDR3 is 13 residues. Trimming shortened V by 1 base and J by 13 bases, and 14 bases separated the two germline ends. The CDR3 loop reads CASSLEQLLLQFF. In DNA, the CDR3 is TGTGCCAGCAGTTTAGAACAGTTACTTCTCCAGTTCTTC.

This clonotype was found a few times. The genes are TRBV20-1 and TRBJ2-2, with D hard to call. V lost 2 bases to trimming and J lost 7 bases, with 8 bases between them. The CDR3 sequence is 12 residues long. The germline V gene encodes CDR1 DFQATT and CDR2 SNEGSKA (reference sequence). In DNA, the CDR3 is TGCAGTGCTAGACCGGGCGACGGGGAGCTGTTTTTT. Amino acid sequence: CSARPGDGELFF.

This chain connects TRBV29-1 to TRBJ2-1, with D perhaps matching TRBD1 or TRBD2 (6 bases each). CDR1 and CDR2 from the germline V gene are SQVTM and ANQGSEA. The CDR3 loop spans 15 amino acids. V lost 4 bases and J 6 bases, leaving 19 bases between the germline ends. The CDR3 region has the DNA TGCAGCGTTGTGGTTCAGGGGACTGCGGGCAATGAGCAGTTCTTC. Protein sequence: CSVVVQGTAGNEQFF.

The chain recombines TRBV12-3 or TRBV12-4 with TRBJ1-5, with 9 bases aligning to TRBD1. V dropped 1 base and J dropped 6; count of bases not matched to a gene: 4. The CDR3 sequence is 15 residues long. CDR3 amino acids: CASSLGTGVRQPQHF. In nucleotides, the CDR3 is TGTGCCAGCAGTTTAGGGACAGGGGTGCGTCAGCCCCAGCATTTT.

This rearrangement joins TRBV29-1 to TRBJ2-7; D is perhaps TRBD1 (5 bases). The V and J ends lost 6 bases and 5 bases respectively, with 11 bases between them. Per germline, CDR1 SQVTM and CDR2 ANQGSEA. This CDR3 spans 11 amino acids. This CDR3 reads CSVAIGDEQYF. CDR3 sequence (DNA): TGCAGCGTCGCGATAGGGGACGAGCAGTACTTC.